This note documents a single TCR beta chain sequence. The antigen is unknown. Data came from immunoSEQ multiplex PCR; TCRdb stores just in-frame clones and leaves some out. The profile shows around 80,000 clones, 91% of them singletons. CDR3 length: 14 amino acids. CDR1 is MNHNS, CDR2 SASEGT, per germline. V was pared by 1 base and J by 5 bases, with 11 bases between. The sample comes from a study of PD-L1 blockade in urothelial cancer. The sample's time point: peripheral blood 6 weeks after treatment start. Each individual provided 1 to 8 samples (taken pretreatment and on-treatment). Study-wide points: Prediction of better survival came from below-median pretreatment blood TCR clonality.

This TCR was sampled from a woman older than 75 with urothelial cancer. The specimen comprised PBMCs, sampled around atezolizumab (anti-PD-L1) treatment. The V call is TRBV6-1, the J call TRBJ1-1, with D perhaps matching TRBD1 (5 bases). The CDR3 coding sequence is TGTGCCAGCAGTGAAGGGGGGGGTGGGACTGAAGCTTTCTTT. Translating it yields CASSEGGGGTEAFF.